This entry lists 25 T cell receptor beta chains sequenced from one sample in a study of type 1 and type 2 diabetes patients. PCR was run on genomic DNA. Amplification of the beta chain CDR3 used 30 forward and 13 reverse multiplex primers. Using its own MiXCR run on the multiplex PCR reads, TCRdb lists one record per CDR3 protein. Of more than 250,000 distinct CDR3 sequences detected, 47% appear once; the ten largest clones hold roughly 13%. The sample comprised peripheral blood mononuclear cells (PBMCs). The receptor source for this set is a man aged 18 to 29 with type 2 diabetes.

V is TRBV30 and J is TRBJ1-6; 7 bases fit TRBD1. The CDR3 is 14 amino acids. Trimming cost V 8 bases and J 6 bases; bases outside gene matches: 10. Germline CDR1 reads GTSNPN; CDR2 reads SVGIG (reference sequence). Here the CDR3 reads CAGIDRAFNSPLHF. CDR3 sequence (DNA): TGTGCCGGGATAGACAGGGCATTTAATTCACCCCTCCACTTT.

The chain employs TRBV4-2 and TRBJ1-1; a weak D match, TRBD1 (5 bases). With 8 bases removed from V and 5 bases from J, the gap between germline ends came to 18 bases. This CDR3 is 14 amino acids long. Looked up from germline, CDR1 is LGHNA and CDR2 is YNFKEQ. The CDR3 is CASFSGLDGTEAFF. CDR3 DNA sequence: TGTGCCAGCTTCTCGGGACTGGATGGGACTGAAGCTTTCTTT.

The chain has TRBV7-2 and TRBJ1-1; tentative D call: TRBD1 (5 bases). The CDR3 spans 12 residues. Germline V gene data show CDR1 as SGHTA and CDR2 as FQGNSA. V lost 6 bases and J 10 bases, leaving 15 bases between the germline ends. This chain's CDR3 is CASSESGTRAFF. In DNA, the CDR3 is TGTGCCAGCAGTGAATCCGGGACCAGAGCTTTCTTT.

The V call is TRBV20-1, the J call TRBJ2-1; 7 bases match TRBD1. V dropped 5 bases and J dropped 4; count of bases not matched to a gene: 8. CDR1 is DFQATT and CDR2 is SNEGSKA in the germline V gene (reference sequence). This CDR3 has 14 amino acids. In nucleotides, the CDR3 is TGCAGTGCTGTTGACAGGGCAATATACAATGAGCAGTTCTTC. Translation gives CSAVDRAIYNEQFF.

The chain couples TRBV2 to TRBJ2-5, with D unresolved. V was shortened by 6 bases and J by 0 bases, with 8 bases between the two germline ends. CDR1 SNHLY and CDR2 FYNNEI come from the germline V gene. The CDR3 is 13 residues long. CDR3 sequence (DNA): TGTGCCAGCAGCCCCTGGGACCAAGAGACCCAGTACTTC. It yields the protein CASSPWDQETQYF. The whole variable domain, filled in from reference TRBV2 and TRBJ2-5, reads EPEVTQTPSHQVTQMGQEVILRCVPISNHLYFYWYRQILGQKVEFLVSFYNNEISEKSEIFDDQFSVERPDGSNFTLKIRSTKLEDSAMYFCASSPWDQETQYFGPGTRLLVL.

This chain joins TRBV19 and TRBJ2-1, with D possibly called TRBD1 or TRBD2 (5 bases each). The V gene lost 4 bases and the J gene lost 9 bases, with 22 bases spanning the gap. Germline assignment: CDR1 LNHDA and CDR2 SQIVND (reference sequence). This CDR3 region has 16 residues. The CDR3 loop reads CASSNPHPGSYVEQFF. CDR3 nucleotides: TGTGCCAGTAGTAACCCACATCCAGGGAGCTATGTTGAGCAGTTCTTC.

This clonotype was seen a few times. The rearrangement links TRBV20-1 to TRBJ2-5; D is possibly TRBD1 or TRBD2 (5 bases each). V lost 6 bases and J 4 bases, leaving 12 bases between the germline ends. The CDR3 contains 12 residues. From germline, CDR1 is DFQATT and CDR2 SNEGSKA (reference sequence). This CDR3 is CSARIGGETQYF. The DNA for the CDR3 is TGCAGTGCCCGAATTGGGGGAGAGACCCAGTACTTC.

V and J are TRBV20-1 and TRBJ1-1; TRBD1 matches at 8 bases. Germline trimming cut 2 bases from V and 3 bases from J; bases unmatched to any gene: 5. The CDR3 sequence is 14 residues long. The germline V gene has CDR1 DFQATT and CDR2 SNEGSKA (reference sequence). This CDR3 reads CSARPHRGDTEAFF. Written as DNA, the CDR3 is TGCAGTGCTAGACCCCACAGGGGGGACACTGAAGCTTTCTTT.

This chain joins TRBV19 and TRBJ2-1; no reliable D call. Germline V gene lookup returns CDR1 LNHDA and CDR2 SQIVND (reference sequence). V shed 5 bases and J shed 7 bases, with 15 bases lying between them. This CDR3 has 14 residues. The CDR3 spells CASSPRAGKNEQFF. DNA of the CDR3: TGTGCCAGTAGTCCCCGCGCAGGTAAAAATGAGCAGTTCTTC.

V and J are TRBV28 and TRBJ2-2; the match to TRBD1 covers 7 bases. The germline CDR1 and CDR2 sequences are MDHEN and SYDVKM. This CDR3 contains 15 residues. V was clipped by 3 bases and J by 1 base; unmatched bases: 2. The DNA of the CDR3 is TGTGCCAGCAGTTTCGGGACAGAGAACACCGGGGAGCTGTTTTTT. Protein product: CASSFGTENTGELFF.

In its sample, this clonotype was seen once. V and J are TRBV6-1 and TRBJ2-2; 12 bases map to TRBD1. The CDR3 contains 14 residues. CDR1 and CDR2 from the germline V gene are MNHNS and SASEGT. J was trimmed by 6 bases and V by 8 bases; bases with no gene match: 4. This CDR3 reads CASRDRGLAGELFF. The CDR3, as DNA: TGTGCCAGCCGGGACAGGGGGCTCGCCGGGGAGCTGTTTTTT.

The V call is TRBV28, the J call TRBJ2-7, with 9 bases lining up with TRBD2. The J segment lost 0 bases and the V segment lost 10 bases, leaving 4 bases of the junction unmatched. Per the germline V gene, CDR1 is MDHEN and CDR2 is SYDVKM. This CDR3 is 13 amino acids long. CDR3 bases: TGTGCCACCGCTAGCGGGACCTCCTACGAGCAGTACTTC. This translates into CATASGTSYEQYF.

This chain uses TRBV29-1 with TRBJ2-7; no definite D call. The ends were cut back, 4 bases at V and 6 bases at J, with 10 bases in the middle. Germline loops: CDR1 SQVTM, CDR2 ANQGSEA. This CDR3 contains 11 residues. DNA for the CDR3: TGCAGCGTTGTTAGGGATGGCGAGCAGTACTTC. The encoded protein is CSVVRDGEQYF.

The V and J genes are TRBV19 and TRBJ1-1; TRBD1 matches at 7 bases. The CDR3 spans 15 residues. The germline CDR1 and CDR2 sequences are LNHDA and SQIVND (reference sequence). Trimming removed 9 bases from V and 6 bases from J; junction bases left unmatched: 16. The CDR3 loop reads CASTGLRGVESEAFF. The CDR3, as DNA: TGTGCCAGCACCGGCCTCAGGGGGGTTGAATCTGAAGCTTTCTTT.

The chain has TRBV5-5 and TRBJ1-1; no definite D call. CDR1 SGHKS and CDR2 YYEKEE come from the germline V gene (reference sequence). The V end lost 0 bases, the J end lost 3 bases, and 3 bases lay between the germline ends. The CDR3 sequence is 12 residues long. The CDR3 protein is CASSLVDTEAFF. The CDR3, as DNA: TGTGCCAGCAGCTTGGTTGACACTGAAGCTTTCTTT.

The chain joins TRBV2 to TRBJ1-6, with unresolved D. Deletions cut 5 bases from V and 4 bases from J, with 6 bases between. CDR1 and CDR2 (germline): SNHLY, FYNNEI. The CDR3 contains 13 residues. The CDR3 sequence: CASSSPYNSPLHF. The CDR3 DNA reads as TGTGCCAGCAGTTCCCCATATAATTCACCCCTCCACTTT.

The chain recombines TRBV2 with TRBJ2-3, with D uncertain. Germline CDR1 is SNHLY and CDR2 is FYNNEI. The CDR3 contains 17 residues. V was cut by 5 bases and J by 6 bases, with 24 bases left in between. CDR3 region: CASSYKVHRISVDTQYF. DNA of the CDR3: TGTGCCAGCAGTTATAAGGTGCATCGGATATCGGTTGATACGCAGTATTTT.

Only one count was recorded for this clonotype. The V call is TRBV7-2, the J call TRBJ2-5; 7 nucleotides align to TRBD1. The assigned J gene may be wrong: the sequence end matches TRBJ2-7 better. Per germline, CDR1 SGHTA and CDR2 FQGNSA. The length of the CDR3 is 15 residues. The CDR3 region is CASSLGRDRDYEQYF. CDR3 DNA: TGTGCCAGCAGCTTAGGCCGGGACAGAGACTACGAGCAGTACTTC.

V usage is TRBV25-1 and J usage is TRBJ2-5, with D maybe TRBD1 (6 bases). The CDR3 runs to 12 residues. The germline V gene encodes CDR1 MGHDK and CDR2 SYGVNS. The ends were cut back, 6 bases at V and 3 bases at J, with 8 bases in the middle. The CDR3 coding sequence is TGTGCCAGCAGGGCAGGGGAAGAGACCCAGTACTTC. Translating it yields CASRAGEETQYF.

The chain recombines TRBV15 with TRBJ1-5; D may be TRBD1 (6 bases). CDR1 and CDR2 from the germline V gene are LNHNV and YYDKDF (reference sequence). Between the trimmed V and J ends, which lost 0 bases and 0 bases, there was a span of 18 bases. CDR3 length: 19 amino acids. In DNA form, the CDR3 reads TGTGCCACCAGCAGAGATGAGGGGGGTACAGATTATAGCAATCAGCCCCAGCATTTT. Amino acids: CATSRDEGGTDYSNQPQHF.

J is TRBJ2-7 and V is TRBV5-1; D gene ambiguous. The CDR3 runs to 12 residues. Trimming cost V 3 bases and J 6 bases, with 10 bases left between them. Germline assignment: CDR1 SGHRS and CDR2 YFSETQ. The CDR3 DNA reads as TGCGCCAGCAGCTCCCTAACCCTCGAGCAGTACTTC. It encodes CASSSLTLEQYF.

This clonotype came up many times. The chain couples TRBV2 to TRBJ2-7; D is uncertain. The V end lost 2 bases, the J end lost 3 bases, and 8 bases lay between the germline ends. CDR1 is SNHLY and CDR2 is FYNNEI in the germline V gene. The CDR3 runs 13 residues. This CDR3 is CASSELSYYEQYF. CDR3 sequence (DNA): TGTGCCAGCAGTGAACTCTCCTACTACGAGCAGTACTTC. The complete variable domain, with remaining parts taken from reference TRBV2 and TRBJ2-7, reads EPEVTQTPSHQVTQMGQEVILRCVPISNHLYFYWYRQILGQKVEFLVSFYNNEISEKSEIFDDQFSVERPDGSNFTLKIRSTKLEDSAMYFCASSELSYYEQYFGPGTRLTVT.

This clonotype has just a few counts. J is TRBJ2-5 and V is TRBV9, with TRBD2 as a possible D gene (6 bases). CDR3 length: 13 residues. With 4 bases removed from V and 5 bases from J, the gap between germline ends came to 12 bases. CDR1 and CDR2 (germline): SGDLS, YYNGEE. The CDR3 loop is CASSPPAGETQYF. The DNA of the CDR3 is TGTGCCAGCAGCCCCCCCGCGGGGGAGACCCAGTACTTC.

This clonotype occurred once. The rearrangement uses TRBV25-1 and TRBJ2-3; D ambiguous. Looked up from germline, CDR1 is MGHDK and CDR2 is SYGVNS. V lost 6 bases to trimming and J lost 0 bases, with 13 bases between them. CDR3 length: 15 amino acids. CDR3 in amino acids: CASSGTVPSTDTQYF. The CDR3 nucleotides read TGTGCCAGCAGCGGAACAGTCCCAAGCACAGATACGCAGTATTTT.

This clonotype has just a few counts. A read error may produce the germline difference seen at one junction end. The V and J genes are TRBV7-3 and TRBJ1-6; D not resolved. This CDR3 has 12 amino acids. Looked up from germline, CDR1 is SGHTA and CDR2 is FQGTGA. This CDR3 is CATSRVGSPLHF. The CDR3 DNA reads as TGTGCCACCAGCAGAGTGGGTTCACCCCTCCACTTT.